Listed here are 11 T cell receptor beta chains from one sample, sequenced in a study of cytomegalovirus exposure and HLA in healthy donors (dated by TCRdb to about 2017). The library was prepared using the immunoSEQ multiplex PCR assay. A mixture of 60 forward primers for TCR Vbeta segments and 13 reverse primers for TCR Jbeta segments was used in the multiplex PCR. Entries here come from immuneACCESS through TCRdb and include only in-frame sequences with V and J called. Some clones fail to appear in such tables; in the studies checked, an unresolved V gene covers under half of the shortfall, and the cause of the remainder is unknown. Here the sample has roughly 100,000 clones; roughly three quarters occur a single time. The ten biggest clones cover roughly 3.2% of the sample. The specimen was PBMCs. The receptors stem from a man aged 25 to 40 in good health and CMV-seronegative.

This clone showed up just once. The chain employs TRBV19 and TRBJ2-1; 12 bases align to TRBD2. The V and J ends lost 5 bases and 4 bases, in that order; junction bases with no gene match: 15. CDR1 and CDR2 (germline): LNHDA, SQIVND (reference sequence). The CDR3 contains 19 residues. This chain's CDR3 is CASSSTPASGRAVYNEQFF. CDR3 sequence (DNA): TGTGCCAGTAGTTCCACTCCGGCTAGCGGGAGGGCCGTATACAATGAGCAGTTCTTC.

This chain connects TRBV7-2 to TRBJ1-3, with TRBD1 identical over 8 bases. This CDR3 is built from 16 residues. Per germline, CDR1 SGHTA and CDR2 FQGNSA. V trimming: 5 bases; J trimming: 2 bases; junction bases outside the gene matches: 8. The CDR3 spells CASSRAGGSTGNTIYF. In nucleotides, the CDR3 is TGTGCCAGCAGCAGAGCAGGGGGCTCGACTGGAAACACCATATATTTT.

J is TRBJ1-1 and V is TRBV18; 7 bases are a match to TRBD1. The CDR3 consists of 17 residues. V shed 3 bases, J shed 5 bases, and the junction held 15 bases outside the gene matches. Germline V gene lookup returns CDR1 KGHSH and CDR2 LQKENI. In nucleotides, the CDR3 is TGTGCCAGCTCACCGACAGGGAATGAGTCTCCGAAGACTGAAGCTTTCTTT. Translated: CASSPTGNESPKTEAFF.

The rearrangement links TRBV6-4 to TRBJ2-7; 9 bases line up with TRBD2. The V gene end was trimmed by 2 bases and the J gene end by 0 bases; junction bases not matched to a gene: 17. There are 20 residues in the CDR3. CDR1 and CDR2 (germline): MRHNA, SNTAGT. CDR3: CASSDVEGLARDPISYEQYF. DNA of the CDR3: TGTGCCAGCAGTGACGTGGAAGGACTAGCGAGAGACCCAATCTCCTACGAGCAGTACTTC.

The genes are TRBV18 and TRBJ2-3; TRBD2 agrees at 10 bases. V dropped 2 bases and J dropped 5; count of bases not matched to a gene: 7. Per germline, CDR1 KGHSH and CDR2 LQKENI. The length of the CDR3 is 16 residues. CDR3 sequence: CASSPLAGGGEDTQYF. The CDR3 nucleotides read TGTGCCAGCTCACCATTAGCGGGAGGCGGGGAAGATACGCAGTATTTT.

This chain links TRBV7-8 with TRBJ2-4; TRBD2 agrees at 10 bases. The CDR3 sequence is 16 residues long. The germline gives CDR1 SGHVS, CDR2 FQNEAQ. With 5 bases clipped from V and 6 bases from J, the junction kept 10 bases outside the gene matches. CDR3 in DNA: TGTGCCAGCAGCAGTACTCGGGCTAGCGGGAGAAACATTCAGTACTTC. Protein: CASSSTRASGRNIQYF.

DNA of the CDR3: TGCAGCGTTGCATTCGGGACTAGCGGGGCTAATGAGCAGTTCTTC. Encoded protein: CSVAFGTSGANEQFF. J is TRBJ2-1 and V is TRBV29-1, with 13 bases identical to TRBD2. CDR1 SQVTM and CDR2 ANQGSEA come from the germline V gene. CDR3 length: 15 amino acids. J gave up 7 bases and V 4 bases, and 7 bases lay outside the gene matches.

J is TRBJ2-7 and V is TRBV4-3; D is ambiguous. The ends were cut back, 0 bases at V and 2 bases at J, with 11 bases in the middle. The CDR3 sequence is 15 residues long. Germline CDR1 and CDR2: LGHNA and YSLEER. CDR3 protein: CASSQDWLAAYEQYF. The CDR3 coding sequence is TGCGCCAGCAGCCAAGATTGGCTGGCAGCCTACGAGCAGTACTTC.

The rearrangement links TRBV30 to TRBJ1-5, with D possibly matching TRBD1 (6 bases). The length of the CDR3 is 15 residues. Germline V gives CDR1 GTSNPN, CDR2 SVGIG (reference sequence). The germline V and J ends were trimmed by 0 bases and 5 bases, with 14 bases remaining between them. The CDR3 loop reads CAWSVRGGLDQPQHF. The CDR3 bases are TGTGCCTGGAGTGTACGCGGGGGGCTGGATCAGCCCCAGCATTTT.

The V and J genes are TRBV14 and TRBJ1-4, with a tentative D call TRBD1 (5 bases). CDR1 is SGHDN, CDR2 FVKESK, per germline. The CDR3 loop spans 13 amino acids. V was cut by 3 bases and J by 8 bases, with 10 bases left in between. The chain's CDR3 is CASSHGAPEKLFF. CDR3 sequence (DNA): TGTGCCAGCAGCCATGGGGCCCCCGAAAAACTGTTTTTT.

The chain couples TRBV7-2 to TRBJ1-6; D unclear. The CDR3 has 13 amino acids. The V end lost 4 bases, the J end lost 7 bases, and 8 bases lay between the germline ends. Germline CDR1 SGHTA, CDR2 FQGNSA. CDR3 nucleotide sequence: TGTGCCAGCAGCTCTGAACAGAATTCACCCCTCCACTTT. Translating it yields CASSSEQNSPLHF.